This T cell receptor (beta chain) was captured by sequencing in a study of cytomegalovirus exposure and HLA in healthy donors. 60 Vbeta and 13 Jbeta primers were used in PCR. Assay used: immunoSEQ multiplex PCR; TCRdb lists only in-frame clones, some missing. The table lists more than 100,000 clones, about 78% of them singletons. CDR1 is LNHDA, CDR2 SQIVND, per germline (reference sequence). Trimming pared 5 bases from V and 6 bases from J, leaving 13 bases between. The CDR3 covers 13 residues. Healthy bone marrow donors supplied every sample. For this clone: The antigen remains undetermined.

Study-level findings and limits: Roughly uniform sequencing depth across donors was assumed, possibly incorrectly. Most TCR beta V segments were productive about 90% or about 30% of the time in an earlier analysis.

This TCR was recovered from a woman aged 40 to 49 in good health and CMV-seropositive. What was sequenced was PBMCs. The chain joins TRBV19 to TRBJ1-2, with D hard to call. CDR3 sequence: CASSFRGLDGYTF. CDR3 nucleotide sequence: TGTGCCAGTAGTTTCAGAGGGTTGGATGGCTACACCTTC.